These 8 T cell receptor beta chains were all obtained from the same sample, sequenced in a study of T cell responses to AZD1222 COVID-19 vaccine (dated by TCRdb to the early 2020s). Library preparation used the immunoSEQ multiplex PCR assay. The table was pulled from immuneACCESS by TCRdb, which kept in-frame rearrangements only. Such tables lose some clones; where checked, under half of the loss comes from unresolved V genes, and the rest has no known cause. For this sample there are roughly 150,000 clones; about 90% appear just once. The ten largest account for less than 4.5% of the sample. What the time point label conveys for this sample: baseline before first vaccination. The material sequenced was peripheral blood, taken on day 0 of AZD1222 vaccination. Every receptor here comes from an adult in good health.

The chain has TRBV6-5 and TRBJ1-2; D unresolved. CDR3 length equals 11 residues. V lost 4 bases and J lost 4, with 4 bases in between. Germline-derived CDR1 and CDR2 are MNHEY and SVGAGI. CDR3: CASSSSYGYTF. CDR3 DNA sequence: TGTGCCAGCAGTTCCAGCTATGGCTACACCTTC.

The chain recombines TRBV7-8 with TRBJ1-1; the D gene is possibly TRBD1 (5 bases). The V gene's germline CDR1 is SGHVS and CDR2 FQNEAQ. The CDR3 is made up of 15 amino acids. The germline V and J ends were trimmed by 1 base and 1 base, with 10 bases remaining between them. The CDR3 here is CASSLGGRANTEAFF. The CDR3 DNA reads as TGTGCCAGCAGCTTAGGGGGGAGGGCGAACACTGAAGCTTTCTTT.

The chain carries TRBV30 and TRBJ2-7; D may be TRBD1 or TRBD2 (7 bases each). The CDR3 covers 14 residues. V gave up 4 bases and J gave up 6 bases, with 19 bases separating them. CDR1 is GTSNPN, CDR2 SVGIG, per germline (reference sequence). CDR3 nucleotides: TGTGCCTGGAACAGGGGACTCGGGGGGTCCGAGCAGTACTTC. Protein product: CAWNRGLGGSEQYF.

V is TRBV5-1 and J is TRBJ2-2; 7 bases are a match to TRBD2. The CDR3 is 13 amino acids. CDR1 and CDR2 (germline): SGHRS, YFSETQ. With 3 bases clipped from V and 4 bases from J, the junction kept 0 bases outside the gene matches. The CDR3 reads CASSSGGTGELFF. The CDR3 DNA sequence: TGCGCCAGCAGCTCGGGGGGCACCGGGGAGCTGTTTTTT.

This rearrangement joins TRBV6-1 to TRBJ1-2, with TRBD1 identical over 7 bases. The CDR3 contains 14 residues. J gave up 4 bases and V 3 bases, and 5 bases lay outside the gene matches. CDR1 MNHNS and CDR2 SASEGT come from the germline V gene. CDR3 amino acids: CASSEGTALYGYTF. The CDR3 nucleotides are TGTGCCAGCAGTGAGGGGACAGCACTCTATGGCTACACCTTC.

This chain links TRBV6-1 with TRBJ2-3; D not certain. V was cut by 1 base and J by 0 bases, with 14 bases left in between. The CDR3 loop spans 17 amino acids. Per the germline V gene, CDR1 is MNHNS and CDR2 is SASEGT. This chain's CDR3 is CASSEGHISISTDTQYF. In DNA, the CDR3 is TGTGCCAGCAGTGAAGGGCACATTTCGATAAGCACAGATACGCAGTATTTT.

This clone was observed once. This chain uses TRBV6-5 with TRBJ1-2; 10 bases are a match to TRBD1. Germline lookup yields CDR1 MNHEY and CDR2 SVGAGI. The CDR3 is 15 amino acids. V trimming: 5 bases; J trimming: 2 bases; junction bases outside the gene matches: 5. The CDR3, as DNA: TGTGCCAGCAGTAGGGACAGGGGAGCGAACTATGGCTACACCTTC. Its translation is CASSRDRGANYGYTF.

The chain links TRBV11-2 to TRBJ1-1, with D hard to call. This CDR3 has 10 residues. Trimming stripped 7 bases from V and 5 bases from J, with 5 bases between. CDR1 and CDR2 from the germline V gene are SGHAT and FQNNGV. DNA for the CDR3: TGTGCCAGCACGGGGACTGAAGCTTTCTTT. This translates into CASTGTEAFF.